Each of the 5 T cell receptor beta chains below was sequenced from the same sample in a study of T cell repertoires in cytomegalovirus infection. TCRdb reprocessed the reads with MiXCR, giving one entry per CDR3 protein. This table has about 450,000 distinct CDR3 sequences, approximately 32% appearing once. Material: PBMCs. These receptors were obtained from a human donor in good health (CMV status not recorded). Some clones in this sample may be carry-over from other donors' samples.

The J gene is TRBJ1-1, the V gene TRBV19; D perhaps matches TRBD1 (6 bases). The CDR3 totals 15 residues. The germline gives CDR1 LNHDA, CDR2 SQIVND (reference sequence). The ends were cut back, 6 bases at V and 4 bases at J, with 18 bases in the middle. The CDR3 region has the DNA TGTGCCAGTAGGCTGGACAGCTCCCGGGGCACTGAAGCTTTCTTT. Amino acids: CASRLDSSRGTEAFF. The whole variable domain, remainder taken from reference TRBV19 and TRBJ1-1, is DGGITQSPKYLFRKEGQNVTLSCEQNLNHDAMYWYRQDPGQGLRLIYYSQIVNDFQKGDIAEGYSVSREKKESFPLTVTSAQKNPTAFYLCASRLDSSRGTEAFFGQGTRLTVV.

Notes on this clonotype: A single base separates this from a much larger clone, so it may be a read error. The chain is built from TRBV7-8 and TRBJ2-7; D call uncertain. Looked up from germline, CDR1 is SGHVS and CDR2 is FQNEAQ. The V end lost 1 base, the J end lost 3 bases, and 13 bases lay between the germline ends. The CDR3 length is 15 residues. CDR3 loop: CASSLVPEGNYEQYF. The CDR3 DNA is TGTGCCAGCAGCTTAGTGCCCGAAGGAAACTACGAGCAGTACTTC.

Ten or more counts support this clonotype. This rearrangement joins TRBV7-2 to TRBJ1-5; D not certain. Germline V gene lookup returns CDR1 SGHTA and CDR2 FQGNSA. CDR3 length: 13 amino acids. V was pared by 5 bases and J by 3 bases, with 8 bases between. The DNA of the CDR3 is TGTGCCAGCAGCGCGTACATCAATCAGCCCCAGCATTTT. It is translated as CASSAYINQPQHF.

This clonotype was counted a few times. The chain combines TRBV7-2 with TRBJ2-5, with TRBD1 matching 11 bases. This CDR3 spans 16 amino acids. With 3 bases clipped from V and 5 bases from J, the junction kept 8 bases outside the gene matches. Germline loops: CDR1 SGHTA, CDR2 FQGNSA. The CDR3 bases are TGTGCCAGCAGCTTTAGACGGGACAGGGGGTATGAGACCCAGTACTTC. Its translation is CASSFRRDRGYETQYF.

The V call is TRBV12-5, the J call TRBJ2-2; D unresolved. This CDR3 comprises 20 residues. V lost 1 base and J 0 bases, leaving 21 bases between the germline ends. CDR1 and CDR2 (germline): LGHNT, FRNRAP. Written as DNA, the CDR3 is TGTGCTAGTGGTTTGGAGGCCAGGTTACTCCTATTCGCGAACACCGGGGAGCTGTTTTTT. As protein: CASGLEARLLLFANTGELFF. Drawing the rest from reference TRBV12-5 and TRBJ2-2, the complete variable domain is DARVTQTPRHKVTEMGQEVTMRCQPILGHNTVFWYRQTMMQGLELLAYFRNRAPLDDSGMPKDRFSAEMPDATLATLKIQPSEPRDSAVYFCASGLEARLLLFANTGELFFGEGSRLTVL.